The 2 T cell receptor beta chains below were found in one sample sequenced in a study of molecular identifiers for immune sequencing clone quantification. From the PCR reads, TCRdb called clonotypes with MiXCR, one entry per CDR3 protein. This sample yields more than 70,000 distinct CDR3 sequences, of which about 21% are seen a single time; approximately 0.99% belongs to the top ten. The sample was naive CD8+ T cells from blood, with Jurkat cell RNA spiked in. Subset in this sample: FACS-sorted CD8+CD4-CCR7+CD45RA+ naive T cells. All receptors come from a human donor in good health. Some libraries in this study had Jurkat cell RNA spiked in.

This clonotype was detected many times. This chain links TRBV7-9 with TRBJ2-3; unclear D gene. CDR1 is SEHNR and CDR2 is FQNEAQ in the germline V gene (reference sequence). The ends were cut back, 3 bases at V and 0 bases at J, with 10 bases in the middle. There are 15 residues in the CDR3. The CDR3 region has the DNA TGTGCCAGCAGCTTGTTGGTCGGCAGCACAGATACGCAGTATTTT. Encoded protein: CASSLLVGSTDTQYF.

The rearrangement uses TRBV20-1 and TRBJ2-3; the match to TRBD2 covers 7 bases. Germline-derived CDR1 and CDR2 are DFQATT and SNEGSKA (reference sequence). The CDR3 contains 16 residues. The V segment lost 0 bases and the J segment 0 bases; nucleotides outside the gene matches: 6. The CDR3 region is CSARDGLAASTDTQYF. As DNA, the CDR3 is TGCAGTGCTAGAGATGGGCTAGCGGCTAGCACAGATACGCAGTATTTT.